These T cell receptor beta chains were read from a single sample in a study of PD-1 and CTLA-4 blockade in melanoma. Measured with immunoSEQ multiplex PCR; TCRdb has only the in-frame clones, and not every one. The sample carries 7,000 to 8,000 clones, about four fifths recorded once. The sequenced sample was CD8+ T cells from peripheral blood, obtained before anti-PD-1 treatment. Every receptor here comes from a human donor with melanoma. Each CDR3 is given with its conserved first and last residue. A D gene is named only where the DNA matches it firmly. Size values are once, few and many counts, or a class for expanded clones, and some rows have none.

cdr3_aa: CAWTRQGATEAFF
cdr3_nt: TGTGCCTGGACTCGACAGGGTGCCACTGAAGCTTTCTTT
v_call: TRBV30
j_call: TRBJ1-1
clone_size: NA
d_call: TRBD1

cdr3_aa: CASSFELNTEAFF
cdr3_nt: TGTGCCAGCAGCTTTGAGCTGAACACTGAAGCTTTCTTT
v_call: TRBV5-8
j_call: TRBJ1-1
clone_size: NA
d_call: NA

cdr3_aa: CASSLDLGLAGYNEQFF
cdr3_nt: TGTGCCAGCAGCTTAGATCTAGGACTAGCGGGATACAATGAGCAGTTCTTC
v_call: TRBV11-2
j_call: TRBJ2-1
clone_size: NA
d_call: TRBD2

cdr3_aa: CASSLAPNTGELFF
cdr3_nt: TGTGCTAGCAGCTTAGCCCCTAACACCGGGGAGCTGTTTTTT
v_call: TRBV7-7
j_call: TRBJ2-2
clone_size: NA
d_call: NA

cdr3_aa: CAWTFAGGVNQPQHF
cdr3_nt: TGTGCCTGGACTTTCGCAGGGGGCGTCAATCAGCCCCAGCATTTT
v_call: TRBV30
j_call: TRBJ1-5
clone_size: NA
d_call: TRBD1

cdr3_aa: CSVGHGLNTEAFF
cdr3_nt: TGCAGCGTTGGACACGGACTGAACACTGAAGCTTTCTTT
v_call: TRBV29-1
j_call: TRBJ1-1
clone_size: few
d_call: NA

cdr3_aa: CASSPPGWANTEAFF
cdr3_nt: TGTGCCAGCAGCCCCCCGGGGTGGGCGAACACTGAAGCTTTCTTT
v_call: TRBV7-9
j_call: TRBJ1-1
clone_size: NA
d_call: NA

cdr3_aa: CASSQDRFGGKETQYF
cdr3_nt: TGCGCCAGCAGCCAAGACCGATTCGGTGGGAAAGAGACCCAGTACTTC
v_call: TRBV4-3
j_call: TRBJ2-5
clone_size: NA
d_call: NA

cdr3_aa: CASSTNLSPNSPYEQYF
cdr3_nt: TGTGCCAGCAGCACTAATCTGAGCCCAAACAGCCCCTACGAGCAGTACTTC
v_call: TRBV7-8
j_call: TRBJ2-7
clone_size: NA
d_call: NA

cdr3_aa: CASSTGQTYGYTF
cdr3_nt: TGTGCCAGCAGCACGGGACAGACCTATGGCTACACCTTC
v_call: TRBV12-3/TRBV12-4
j_call: TRBJ1-2
clone_size: NA
d_call: TRBD1

cdr3_aa: CASSAYRGEETQYF
cdr3_nt: TGTGCCAGCAGCGCCTACAGGGGAGAAGAGACCCAGTACTTC
v_call: TRBV9
j_call: TRBJ2-5
clone_size: NA
d_call: TRBD1

cdr3_aa: CASSFRAQLGTYEQYF
cdr3_nt: TGTGCCAGCAGCTTCAGAGCACAACTGGGCACCTACGAGCAGTACTTC
v_call: TRBV11-3
j_call: TRBJ2-7
clone_size: NA
d_call: NA

cdr3_aa: CASSLTDNEQFF
cdr3_nt: TGTGCCAGCAGCTTAACAGACAATGAGCAGTTCTTC
v_call: TRBV7-9
j_call: TRBJ2-1
clone_size: NA
d_call: NA

cdr3_aa: CASSIAGAYEQYF
cdr3_nt: TGTGCCAGCAGCATAGCGGGGGCCTACGAGCAGTACTTC
v_call: TRBV11-3
j_call: TRBJ2-7
clone_size: NA
d_call: TRBD2

cdr3_aa: CASSEMDRGWNEQFF
cdr3_nt: TGCGCCAGCAGTGAGATGGACAGGGGATGGAATGAGCAGTTCTTC
v_call: TRBV10-1
j_call: TRBJ2-1
clone_size: NA
d_call: TRBD1

cdr3_aa: CSVETGLAGGGTQYF
cdr3_nt: TGCAGCGTTGAAACTGGACTAGCGGGAGGTGGCACGCAGTATTTT
v_call: TRBV29-1
j_call: TRBJ2-3
clone_size: NA
d_call: TRBD2

cdr3_aa: CASSLFGTGQPQHF
cdr3_nt: TGTGCCAGCAGCTTGTTCGGGACGGGGCAGCCCCAGCATTTT
v_call: TRBV5-8
j_call: TRBJ1-5
clone_size: NA
d_call: NA

cdr3_aa: CASSQEAGTANSPLHF
cdr3_nt: TGCGCCAGCAGCCAAGAGGCCGGGACAGCAAATTCACCCCTCCACTTT
v_call: TRBV4-1
j_call: TRBJ1-6
clone_size: NA
d_call: TRBD1

cdr3_aa: CASSLGGNEQFF
cdr3_nt: TGTGCCAGCAGTTTAGGGGGAAATGAGCAGTTCTTC
v_call: TRBV12-3/TRBV12-4
j_call: TRBJ2-1
clone_size: few
d_call: NA

cdr3_aa: CASSQEGANPFYGYTF
cdr3_nt: TGCGCCAGCAGCCAAGAGGGGGCAAATCCCTTCTATGGCTACACCTTC
v_call: TRBV4-1
j_call: TRBJ1-2
clone_size: NA
d_call: NA

cdr3_aa: CASSKRRPIGNASGNTIYF
cdr3_nt: TGTGCCAGCAGCAAAAGGAGGCCCATTGGTAATGCCTCTGGAAACACCATATATTTT
v_call: TRBV21-1
j_call: TRBJ1-3
clone_size: NA
d_call: NA

cdr3_aa: CASSLGGGQGYNEQFF
cdr3_nt: TGTGCCAGCAGCTTAGGGGGGGGCCAAGGTTACAATGAGCAGTTCTTC
v_call: TRBV11-2
j_call: TRBJ2-1
clone_size: once
d_call: NA

cdr3_aa: CATSASNSANYGYTF
cdr3_nt: TGTGCCACCAGTGCATCGAACAGCGCTAACTATGGCTACACCTTC
v_call: TRBV24-1
j_call: TRBJ1-2
clone_size: once
d_call: NA

cdr3_aa: CASSYSAGDQPQHF
cdr3_nt: TGTGCCAGCAGTTACTCCGCGGGGGATCAGCCCCAGCATTTT
v_call: TRBV6-5
j_call: TRBJ1-5
clone_size: NA
d_call: NA

cdr3_aa: CASSLYRGTEAFF
cdr3_nt: TGTGCCAGCAGCTTATACAGGGGAACTGAAGCTTTCTTT
v_call: TRBV11-1
j_call: TRBJ1-1
clone_size: NA
d_call: TRBD1

cdr3_aa: CASSSTMNTGELFF
cdr3_nt: TGTGCCAGCAGCTCCACTATGAACACCGGGGAGCTGTTTTTT
v_call: TRBV11-3
j_call: TRBJ2-2
clone_size: NA
d_call: NA

cdr3_aa: CASAGGRTEAFF
cdr3_nt: TGTGCCTCTGCTGGGGGCAGGACTGAAGCTTTCTTT
v_call: TRBV30
j_call: TRBJ1-1
clone_size: NA
d_call: NA

cdr3_aa: CASSISPNTEAFF
cdr3_nt: TGTGCCAGTAGTATCAGCCCGAACACTGAAGCTTTCTTT
v_call: TRBV19
j_call: TRBJ1-1
clone_size: few
d_call: NA

cdr3_aa: CASSLVGNYEQYF
cdr3_nt: TGCGCCAGCAGCTTGGTGGGCAACTACGAGCAGTACTTC
v_call: TRBV5-1
j_call: TRBJ2-7
clone_size: once
d_call: NA

cdr3_aa: CASSLGYNEQFF
cdr3_nt: TGTGCCAGCAGTTTGGGGTACAATGAGCAGTTCTTC
v_call: TRBV12-3/TRBV12-4
j_call: TRBJ2-1
clone_size: NA
d_call: NA

cdr3_aa: CASSLGTSGTFSYNEQFF
cdr3_nt: TGTGCCAGCAGCTTAGGGACTAGCGGGACCTTCTCCTACAATGAGCAGTTCTTC
v_call: TRBV7-2
j_call: TRBJ2-1
clone_size: NA
d_call: TRBD2

cdr3_aa: CASSPGQTNPYNEQFF
cdr3_nt: TGTGCCAGCAGTCCGGGACAGACGAATCCTTACAATGAGCAGTTCTTC
v_call: TRBV6-2/TRBV6-3
j_call: TRBJ2-1
clone_size: once
d_call: TRBD1

cdr3_aa: CASSLDNQPQHF
cdr3_nt: TGTGCCAGCAGCTTAGACAATCAGCCCCAGCATTTT
v_call: TRBV7-2
j_call: TRBJ1-5
clone_size: once
d_call: NA

cdr3_aa: CASSYSGTSARMNEQFF
cdr3_nt: TGTGCCAGCAGTTACTCGGGGACTAGCGCCAGGATGAATGAGCAGTTCTTC
v_call: TRBV6-2/TRBV6-3
j_call: TRBJ2-1
clone_size: NA
d_call: TRBD2

cdr3_aa: CASSVEPGELFF
cdr3_nt: TGTGCCAGCAGTGTTGAGCCCGGGGAGCTGTTTTTT
v_call: TRBV2
j_call: TRBJ2-2
clone_size: NA
d_call: NA

cdr3_aa: CAWRPAGGYGYTF
cdr3_nt: TGTGCCTGGCGACCCGCAGGGGGCTATGGCTACACCTTC
v_call: TRBV30
j_call: TRBJ1-2
clone_size: few
d_call: TRBD1

cdr3_aa: CASSYIAGAVQETQYF
cdr3_nt: TGTGCCAGCAGTTACATAGCGGGAGCCGTCCAAGAGACCCAGTACTTC
v_call: TRBV27
j_call: TRBJ2-5
clone_size: NA
d_call: TRBD2